This TCR beta chain was profiled in a study of lung T cells in sarcoidosis with Löfgren's syndrome. At the level of the study: Löfgren's syndrome patients were the main repertoire analysis focus. Broader study findings: Löfgren's syndrome patients reportedly showed greatest TRAV12-1 and TRBV2 expansion versus controls.

This clonotype rates as medium-sized. As yet, its antigen is unknown. This CDR3 is built from 12 residues. Trimming pared 3 bases from V and 11 bases from J, leaving 8 bases between. TCRdb analysed the reads with MiXCR anew, one entry per CDR3 protein. The repertoire holds roughly 1,900 distinct CDR3 sequences, with around 27% as singletons. Sample: CD4+ T cells from bronchoalveolar lavage. The V call is TRBV12-3 or TRBV12-4, the J call TRBJ1-6; D not resolved. The source is a human donor with sarcoidosis (Löfgren's syndrome or another form), or a control subject (not recorded which). CDR3 coding DNA: TGTGCCAGCAGTTTCGATGGTCCACCCCTCCACTTT. It codes for CASSFDGPPLHF.